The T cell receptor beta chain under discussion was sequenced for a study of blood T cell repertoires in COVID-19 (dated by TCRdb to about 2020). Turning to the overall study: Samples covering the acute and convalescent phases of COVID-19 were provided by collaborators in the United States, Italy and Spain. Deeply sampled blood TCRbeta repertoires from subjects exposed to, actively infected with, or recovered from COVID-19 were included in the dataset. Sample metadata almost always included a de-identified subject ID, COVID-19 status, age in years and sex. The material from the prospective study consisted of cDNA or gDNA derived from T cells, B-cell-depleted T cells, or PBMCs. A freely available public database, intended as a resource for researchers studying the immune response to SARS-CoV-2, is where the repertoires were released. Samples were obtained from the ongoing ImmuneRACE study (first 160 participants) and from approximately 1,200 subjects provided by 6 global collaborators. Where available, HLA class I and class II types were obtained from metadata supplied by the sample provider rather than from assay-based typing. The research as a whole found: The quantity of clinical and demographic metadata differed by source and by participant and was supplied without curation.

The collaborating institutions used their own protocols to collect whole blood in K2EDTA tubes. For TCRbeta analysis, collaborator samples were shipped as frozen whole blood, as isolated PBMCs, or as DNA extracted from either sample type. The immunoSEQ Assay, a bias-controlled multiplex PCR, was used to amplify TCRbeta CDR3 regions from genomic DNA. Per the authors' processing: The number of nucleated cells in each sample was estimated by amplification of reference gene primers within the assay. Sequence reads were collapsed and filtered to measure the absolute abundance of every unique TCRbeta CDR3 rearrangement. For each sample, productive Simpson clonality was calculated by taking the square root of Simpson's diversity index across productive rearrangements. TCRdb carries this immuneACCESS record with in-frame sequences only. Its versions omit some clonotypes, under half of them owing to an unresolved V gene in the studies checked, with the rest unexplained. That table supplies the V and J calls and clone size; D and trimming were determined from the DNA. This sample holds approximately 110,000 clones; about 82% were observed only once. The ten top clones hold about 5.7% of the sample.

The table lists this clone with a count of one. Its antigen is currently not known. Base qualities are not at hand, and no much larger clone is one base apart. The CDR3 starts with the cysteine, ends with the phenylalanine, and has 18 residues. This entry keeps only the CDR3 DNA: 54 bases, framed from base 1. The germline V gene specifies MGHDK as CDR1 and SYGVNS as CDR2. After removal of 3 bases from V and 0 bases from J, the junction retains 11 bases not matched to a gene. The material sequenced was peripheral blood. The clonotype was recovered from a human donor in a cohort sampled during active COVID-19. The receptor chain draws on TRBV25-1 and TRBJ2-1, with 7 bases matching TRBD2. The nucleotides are TGTGCCAGCAGTGACGGGAGGTATAGCGGAGACTCCTACAATGAGCAGTTCTTC. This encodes CASSDGRYSGDSYNEQFF. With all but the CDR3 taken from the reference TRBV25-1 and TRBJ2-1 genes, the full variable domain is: EADIYQTPRYLVIGTGKKITLECSQTMGHDKMYWYQQDPGMELHLIHYSYGVNSTEKGDLSSESTVSRIRTEHFPLTLESARPSHTSQYLCASSDGRYSGDSYNEQFFGPGTRLTVL.